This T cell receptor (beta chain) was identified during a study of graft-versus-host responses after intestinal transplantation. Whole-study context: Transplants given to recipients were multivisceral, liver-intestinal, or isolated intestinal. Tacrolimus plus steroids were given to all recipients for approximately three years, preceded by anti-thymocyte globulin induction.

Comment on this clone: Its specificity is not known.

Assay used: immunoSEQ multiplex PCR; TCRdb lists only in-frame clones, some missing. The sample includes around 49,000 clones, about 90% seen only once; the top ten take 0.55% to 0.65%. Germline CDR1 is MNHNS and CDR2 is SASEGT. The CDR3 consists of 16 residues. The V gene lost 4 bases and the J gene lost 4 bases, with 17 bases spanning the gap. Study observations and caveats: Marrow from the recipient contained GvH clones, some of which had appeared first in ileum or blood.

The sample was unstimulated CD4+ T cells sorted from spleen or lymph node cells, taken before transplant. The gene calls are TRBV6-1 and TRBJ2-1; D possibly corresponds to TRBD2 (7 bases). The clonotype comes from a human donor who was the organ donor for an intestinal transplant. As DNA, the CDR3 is TGTGCCAGCAGTGGTCTGGGCGGGGGACAATACAATGAGCAGTTCTTC. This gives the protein CASSGLGGGQYNEQFF.